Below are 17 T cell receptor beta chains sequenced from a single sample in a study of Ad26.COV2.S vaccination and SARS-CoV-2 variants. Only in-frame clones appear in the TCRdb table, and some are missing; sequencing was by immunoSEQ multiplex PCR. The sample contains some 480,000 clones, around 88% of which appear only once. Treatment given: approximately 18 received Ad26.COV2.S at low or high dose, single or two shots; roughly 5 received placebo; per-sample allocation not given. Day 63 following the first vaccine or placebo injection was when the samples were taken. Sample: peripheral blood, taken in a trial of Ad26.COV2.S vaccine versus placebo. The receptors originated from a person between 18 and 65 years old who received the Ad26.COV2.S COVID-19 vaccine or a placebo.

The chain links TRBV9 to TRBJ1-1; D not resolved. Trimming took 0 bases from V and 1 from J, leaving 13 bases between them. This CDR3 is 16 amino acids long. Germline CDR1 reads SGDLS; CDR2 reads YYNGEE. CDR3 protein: CASSVVSGSPNTEAFF. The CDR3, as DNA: TGTGCCAGCAGCGTAGTATCCGGGTCCCCGAACACTGAAGCTTTCTTT.

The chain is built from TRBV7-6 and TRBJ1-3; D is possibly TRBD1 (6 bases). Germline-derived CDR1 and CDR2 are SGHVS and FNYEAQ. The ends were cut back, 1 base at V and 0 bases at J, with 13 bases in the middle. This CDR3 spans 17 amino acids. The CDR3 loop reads CASSLDQQGVSGNTIYF. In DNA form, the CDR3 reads TGTGCCAGCAGCTTAGACCAACAGGGAGTCTCTGGAAACACCATATATTTT.

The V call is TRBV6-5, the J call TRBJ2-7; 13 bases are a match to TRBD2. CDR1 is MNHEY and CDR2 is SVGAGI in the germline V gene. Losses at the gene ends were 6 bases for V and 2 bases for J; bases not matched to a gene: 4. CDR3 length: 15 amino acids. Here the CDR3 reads CASSQGLAGPYEQYF. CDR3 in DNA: TGTGCCAGCAGCCAGGGACTAGCGGGACCCTACGAGCAGTACTTC.

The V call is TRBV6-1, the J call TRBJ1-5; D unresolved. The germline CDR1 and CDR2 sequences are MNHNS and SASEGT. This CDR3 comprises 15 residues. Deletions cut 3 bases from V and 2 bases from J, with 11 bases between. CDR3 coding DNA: TGTGCCAGCAGTGAGGGGAGGCACGGCAATCAGCCCCAGCATTTT. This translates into CASSEGRHGNQPQHF.

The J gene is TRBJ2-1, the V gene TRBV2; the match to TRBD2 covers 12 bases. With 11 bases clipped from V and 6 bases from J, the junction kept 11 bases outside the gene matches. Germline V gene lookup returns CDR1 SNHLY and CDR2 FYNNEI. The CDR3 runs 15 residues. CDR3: CASQRGLAGVNEQFF. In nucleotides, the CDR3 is TGTGCCTCACAACGGGGACTAGCGGGCGTCAATGAGCAGTTCTTC. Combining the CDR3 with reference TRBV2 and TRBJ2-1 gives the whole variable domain EPEVTQTPSHQVTQMGQEVILRCVPISNHLYFYWYRQILGQKVEFLVSFYNNEISEKSEIFDDQFSVERPDGSNFTLKIRSTKLEDSAMYFCASQRGLAGVNEQFFGPGTRLTVL.

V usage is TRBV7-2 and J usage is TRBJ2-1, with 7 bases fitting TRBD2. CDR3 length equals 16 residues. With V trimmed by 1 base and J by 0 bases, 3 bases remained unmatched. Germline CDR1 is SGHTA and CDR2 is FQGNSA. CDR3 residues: CASSLEGGISYNEQFF. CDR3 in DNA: TGTGCCAGCAGCTTAGAGGGAGGGATCTCCTACAATGAGCAGTTCTTC.

The CDR3 nucleotides are TGTGCCAGCAGTTCAGGGGGGCCCCACTACGAGCAGTACTTC. Amino acid sequence: CASSSGGPHYEQYF. The V call is TRBV28, the J call TRBJ2-7; a possible D gene is TRBD1 (7 bases). The germline gives CDR1 MDHEN, CDR2 SYDVKM. The CDR3 runs to 14 residues. V was clipped by 4 bases and J by 3 bases, with 13 bases between them. Full variable domain (remainder filled in from reference TRBV28 and TRBJ2-7): DVKVTQSSRYLVKRTGEKVFLECVQDMDHENMFWYRQDPGLGLRLIYFSYDVKMKEKGDIPEGYSVSREKKERFSLILESASTNQTSMYLCASSSGGPHYEQYFGPGTRLTVT.

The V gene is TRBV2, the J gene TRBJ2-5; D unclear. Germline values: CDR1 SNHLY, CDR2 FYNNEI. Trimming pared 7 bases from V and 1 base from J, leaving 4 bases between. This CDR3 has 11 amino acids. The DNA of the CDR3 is TGTGCCAGCACCAGCCAAGAGACCCAGTACTTC. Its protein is CASTSQETQYF. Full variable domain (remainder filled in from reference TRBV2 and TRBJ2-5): EPEVTQTPSHQVTQMGQEVILRCVPISNHLYFYWYRQILGQKVEFLVSFYNNEISEKSEIFDDQFSVERPDGSNFTLKIRSTKLEDSAMYFCASTSQETQYFGPGTRLLVL.

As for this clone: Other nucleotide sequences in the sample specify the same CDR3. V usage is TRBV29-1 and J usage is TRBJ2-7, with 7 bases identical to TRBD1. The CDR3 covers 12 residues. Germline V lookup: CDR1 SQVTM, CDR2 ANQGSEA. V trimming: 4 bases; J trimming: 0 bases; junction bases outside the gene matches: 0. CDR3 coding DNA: TGCAGCGTTGGGGACAGCTCCTACGAGCAGTACTTC. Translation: CSVGDSSYEQYF.

The chain's CDR3 is CAWSRLAGAGELFF. The DNA of the CDR3 is TGTGCCTGGAGTCGGCTAGCGGGAGCCGGGGAGCTGTTTTTT. The chain couples TRBV30 to TRBJ2-2, with 10 positions matching TRBD2. The CDR3 spans 14 residues. J lost 6 bases, V lost 2 bases, and 3 bases had no gene match. The germline V gene encodes CDR1 GTSNPN and CDR2 SVGIG (reference sequence).

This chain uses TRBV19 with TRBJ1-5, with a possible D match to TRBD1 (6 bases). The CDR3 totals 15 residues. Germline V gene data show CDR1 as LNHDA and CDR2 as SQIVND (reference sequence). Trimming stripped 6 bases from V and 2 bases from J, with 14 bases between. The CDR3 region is CASRLQGIGNQPQHF. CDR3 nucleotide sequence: TGTGCCAGTAGACTTCAGGGGATTGGCAATCAGCCCCAGCATTTT.

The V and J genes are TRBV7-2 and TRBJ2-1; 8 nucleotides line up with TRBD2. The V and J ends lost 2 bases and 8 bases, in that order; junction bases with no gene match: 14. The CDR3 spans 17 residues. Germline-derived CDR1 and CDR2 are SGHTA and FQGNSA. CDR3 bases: TGTGCCAGCAGCTTAATGTTTGTCGGGACTAGGAGCGATGAGCAGTTCTTC. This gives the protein CASSLMFVGTRSDEQFF.

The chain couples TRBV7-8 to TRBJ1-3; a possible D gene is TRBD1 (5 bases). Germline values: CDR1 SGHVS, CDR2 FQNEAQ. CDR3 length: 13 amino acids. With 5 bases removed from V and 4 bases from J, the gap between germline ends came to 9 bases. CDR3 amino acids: CASSRDRGNTIYF. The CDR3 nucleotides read TGTGCCAGCAGCCGGGACCGCGGAAACACCATATATTTT.

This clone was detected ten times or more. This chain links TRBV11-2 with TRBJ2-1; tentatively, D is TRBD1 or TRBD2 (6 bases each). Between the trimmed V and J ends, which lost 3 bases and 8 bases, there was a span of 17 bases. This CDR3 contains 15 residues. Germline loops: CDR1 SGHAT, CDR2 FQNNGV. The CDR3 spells CASSFWGALRDEQFF. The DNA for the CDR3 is TGTGCCAGCAGCTTTTGGGGGGCGCTCAGGGATGAGCAGTTCTTC.

The CDR3 DNA reads as TGTGCCTGGAAACTAGCGGGAAGTAACACCGGGGAGCTGTTTTTT. Residues: CAWKLAGSNTGELFF. The chain has TRBV30 and TRBJ2-2; 10 positions agree with TRBD2. The V gene end was trimmed by 4 bases and the J gene end by 2 bases; junction bases not matched to a gene: 4. Germline V lookup: CDR1 GTSNPN, CDR2 SVGIG (reference sequence). The CDR3 loop spans 15 amino acids.

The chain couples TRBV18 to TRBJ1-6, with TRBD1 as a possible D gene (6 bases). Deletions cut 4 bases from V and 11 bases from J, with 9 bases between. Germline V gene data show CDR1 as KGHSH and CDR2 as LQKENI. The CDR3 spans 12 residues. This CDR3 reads CASSQKGAPLHF. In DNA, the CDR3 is TGTGCCAGCTCACAGAAGGGGGCACCCCTCCACTTT.

The CDR3 nucleotides read TGCGCCAGCAGCCAACCCCGGGACACCGAAAAGAACACTGAAGCTTTCTTT. It codes for CASSQPRDTEKNTEAFF. The chain links TRBV4-1 to TRBJ1-1, with D possibly being TRBD1 (6 bases). The CDR3 is 17 amino acids. Germline CDR1 and CDR2: MGHRA and YSYEKL. The V end lost 2 bases, the J end lost 1 base, and 17 bases lay between the germline ends.